This T cell receptor beta chain was recorded in a study of shared clonotypes between healthy human individuals. The V and J ends lost 4 bases and 3 bases, in that order; junction bases with no gene match: 9. CDR3 length: 16 amino acids. The germline CDR1 and CDR2 sequences are SGHNT and YYREEE (reference sequence). Repertoires were generated with immunoSEQ multiplex PCR, while TCRdb's copy carries only in-frame clones and drops some. The data hold 2 million to 3 million clones, with over 85% observed a single time. Source material: naive CD4+ T cells from PBMCs. Stated subset: CD45RA+ positively selected. The clonotype originates from a man between 18 and 35 years old in good health. Some clones in this sample may be carry-over from other donors' samples. The J gene is TRBJ1-2, the V gene TRBV5-4; 10 bases line up with TRBD1. The CDR3 reads CASSPPTGGADYGYTF. The DNA for the CDR3 is TGTGCCAGCAGCCCCCCGACAGGGGGCGCTGACTATGGCTACACCTTC.